The following is a T cell receptor (beta chain) sequence with its context. These data are taken from a study of blood T cell repertoires in COVID-19. From germline, CDR1 is SGHRS and CDR2 YFSETQ. The V end was cut by 4 bases, the J end by 2 bases, with 9 bases between. This CDR3 region has 14 residues. Here immunoSEQ multiplex PCR was the method, and the copy in TCRdb shows in-frame clones only, minus some. Of fewer than 35,000 clones detected, more than 90% appear once; the ten largest clones hold 8% to 9%. This receptor was identified in a man between 65 and 85 years old with active or convalescent COVID-19. The V gene is TRBV5-1, the J gene TRBJ1-4; D remains ambiguous. Sample: peripheral blood. The chain's CDR3 is CASSPLSTNEKLFF. The CDR3 nucleotides are TGCGCCAGCAGCCCGCTATCCACTAATGAAAAACTGTTTTTT.